These T cell receptor beta chains were read from a single sample in a study of blood T cell repertoires in COVID-19. Sequencing used immunoSEQ multiplex PCR; TCRdb keeps in-frame clones, though not all of them. Of 150,000 to 200,000 clones listed, roughly nine tenths were seen once; the top ten hold about 1.9%. Specimen: peripheral blood. The receptors were sampled from a man aged 18 to 30 who had recovered from COVID-19. The CDR3 runs from the conserved cysteine through the conserved F or W. Fields, in order: D gene, J gene, clone size, V gene, CDR3 protein, CDR3 DNA. A D gene is named only where the DNA matches it firmly. Size is stated for part of the rows, as once, few or many counts, or as a class when the clone is expanded.

>-|TRBJ1-4|-|TRBV7-8
CASSQWASGEKLFF
TGTGCCAGCAGCCAGTGGGCTTCTGGGGAAAAACTGTTTTTT
>-|TRBJ1-1|-|TRBV9
CASSVSVSDTEAFF
TGTGCCAGCAGCGTATCAGTCTCAGACACTGAAGCTTTCTTT
>TRBD1|TRBJ2-7|-|TRBV6-5
CASSYSGQGAHEQYF
TGTGCCAGCAGTTACTCGGGACAGGGGGCCCACGAGCAGTACTTC
>TRBD1|TRBJ1-3|-|TRBV7-8
CASSPGQAISGNTIYF
TGTGCCAGCAGCCCGGGACAGGCGATCTCTGGAAACACCATATATTTT
>TRBD2|TRBJ2-2|few|TRBV29-1
CSVARGLAGGPGAGELFF
TGCAGCGTCGCCCGTGGCCTAGCGGGAGGGCCTGGGGCCGGGGAGCTGTTTTTT
>TRBD2|TRBJ2-7|-|TRBV18
CASSPPGLAGVVRGNEQYF
TGTGCCAGCTCACCCCCGGGACTAGCGGGAGTAGTCCGTGGGAACGAGCAGTACTTC
>-|TRBJ2-1|-|TRBV28
CASATGSGSYNEQFF
TGTGCCAGTGCTACGGGATCCGGATCCTACAATGAGCAGTTCTTC
>-|TRBJ1-3|-|TRBV3-1/TRBV3-2
CASSLGTAGNTIYF
TGTGCCAGCAGCCTAGGGACTGCTGGAAACACCATATATTTT
>TRBD1|TRBJ2-1|-|TRBV28
CASSLPDRVGWNEQFF
TGTGCCAGCAGTTTGCCAGACAGGGTTGGCTGGAATGAGCAGTTCTTC
>-|TRBJ2-7|once|TRBV5-1
CASSLVQEYEQYF
TGCGCCAGCAGCTTGGTACAGGAATACGAGCAGTACTTC
>-|TRBJ1-2|medium-sized|TRBV5-5
CASSGSDRNYGYTF
TGTGCCAGCAGCGGGAGTGACAGGAACTATGGCTACACCTTC
>-|TRBJ1-2|-|TRBV21-1
CASTTPDRGDYGYTF
TGTGCCAGCACCACCCCGGACAGGGGAGACTATGGCTACACCTTC
>TRBD2|TRBJ2-3|-|TRBV6-5
CASWGGMDTQYF
TGTGCCAGCTGGGGGGGAATGGATACGCAGTATTTT
>-|TRBJ2-1|-|TRBV19
CASSIKGRNNEQFF
TGTGCCAGTAGTATAAAGGGGCGGAACAATGAGCAGTTCTTC
>TRBD2|TRBJ2-1|-|TRBV2
CASSETSGSPNEQFF
TGTGCCAGCAGTGAAACCAGCGGGAGTCCAAATGAGCAGTTCTTC
>-|TRBJ1-6|-|TRBV27
CASSTYRLDYNSPLHF
TGTGCCAGTAGCACCTACAGGCTGGACTATAATTCACCCCTCCACTTT
>-|TRBJ2-7|-|TRBV6-2/TRBV6-3
CASSRDFPGEQYF
TGTGCCAGCAGCCGGGACTTTCCGGGCGAGCAGTACTTC
>-|TRBJ2-1|-|TRBV4-3
CASSQGQGYNEQFF
TGCGCCAGCAGCCAAGGTCAGGGCTACAATGAGCAGTTCTTC
>-|TRBJ1-1|-|TRBV27
CASSLAQAVSYTEAFF
TGTGCCAGCAGTTTGGCGCAGGCTGTTTCGTATACTGAAGCTTTCTTT
>-|TRBJ1-5|-|TRBV6-1
CASSEVLTQPQHF
TGTGCCAGCAGTGAAGTCCTAACTCAGCCCCAGCATTTT
>TRBD2|TRBJ2-2|-|TRBV29-1
CSVRLAGGPANTGELFF
TGCAGCGTCCGACTAGCGGGAGGCCCTGCGAACACCGGGGAGCTGTTTTTT
>-|TRBJ2-3|-|TRBV5-6
CASSLISADTQYF
TGTGCCAGCAGCTTGATTAGCGCGGATACGCAGTATTTT
>TRBD2|TRBJ2-5|once|TRBV30
CAWNGRVQETQYF
TGTGCCTGGAACGGGAGGGTTCAAGAGACCCAGTACTTC
>TRBD1|TRBJ2-1|-|TRBV5-1
CASSLEGQGVGEQFF
TGCGCCAGCAGCTTGGAGGGACAGGGGGTTGGTGAGCAGTTCTTC
>TRBD1|TRBJ2-5|-|TRBV6-1
CASSEWTGKETQYF
TGTGCCAGCAGTGAGTGGACAGGGAAAGAGACCCAGTACTTC
>TRBD2|TRBJ2-3|-|TRBV9
CASSSTRGTSAWGTDTQYF
TGTGCCAGCAGCTCCACCCGGGGGACTAGCGCCTGGGGGACAGATACGCAGTATTTT
>-|TRBJ1-1|-|TRBV28
CASSLNFGMNTEAFF
TGTGCCAGCAGTTTAAATTTCGGTATGAACACTGAAGCTTTCTTT
>-|TRBJ2-7|-|TRBV19
CASRPAGGGEQYF
TGTGCCAGTAGGCCGGCAGGAGGTGGGGAGCAGTACTTC
>-|TRBJ1-1|-|TRBV21-1
CAKQEPADTEAFF
TGTGCCAAACAGGAACCCGCGGACACTGAAGCTTTCTTT
>TRBD1|TRBJ2-7|-|TRBV5-5
CASSYTGTAIYEQYF
TGTGCCAGCAGCTACACCGGGACAGCTATCTACGAGCAGTACTTC
>-|TRBJ2-2|-|TRBV4-2
CASSRMRAETTGELFF
TGTGCCAGCAGCCGGATGCGAGCGGAGACCACCGGGGAGCTGTTTTTT
>-|TRBJ1-5|-|TRBV4-3
CASSQARLVWDQPQHF
TGCGCCAGCAGCCAAGCCAGGCTCGTGTGGGATCAGCCCCAGCATTTT
>TRBD2|TRBJ2-4|-|TRBV20-1
CSASDSGRSKNIQYF
TGCAGTGCTAGTGATAGCGGGAGATCCAAAAACATTCAGTACTTC
>-|TRBJ1-1|-|TRBV19
CASSFLAQGRTEAFF
TGTGCCAGTAGTTTCCTCGCTCAGGGTAGAACTGAAGCTTTCTTT
>TRBD2|TRBJ2-2|-|TRBV2
CASSFGEGPDTGELFF
TGTGCCAGCAGTTTCGGGGAGGGTCCGGACACCGGGGAGCTGTTTTTT